There are a few counts of the clone carrying this T cell receptor (beta chain). Extraction and reverse transcription of RNA yielded cDNA as the sequencing template. Libraries were prepared by immunoSEQ multiplex PCR; TCRdb keeps only in-frame clonotypes and omits some of them. The data hold approximately 180,000 clones, with roughly 60% observed a single time. Treatment specified: oral pan-JAK inhibitor, 5-10 mg twice daily. This sample is part of a study of CD8+ T cells in alopecia areata. The sequencing used CD4+ T cells sorted from blood, collected at week 24, from a patient treated with tofacitinib. The sequence was obtained from a human donor with alopecia areata.

In nucleotides, the CDR3 is TGCAGCGTTGCTGTGGGGTACGAGCAGTACTTC. Translation gives CSVAVGYEQYF. V is TRBV29-1 and J is TRBJ2-7; no definite D call. The germline gives CDR1 SQVTM, CDR2 ANQGSEA. V was trimmed by 4 bases and J by 4 bases, leaving 8 bases between them. The CDR3 length is 11 residues.